These 4 T cell receptor beta chains came from one sample sequenced in a study of cytomegalovirus exposure and HLA in healthy donors. With 60 Vbeta and 13 Jbeta primers, the PCR was carried out. Sequencing was performed with immunoSEQ multiplex PCR; in TCRdb, only in-frame clones are kept and a portion is missing. The sample lists 180,000 or so clones, roughly 9.5% occurring once. Material: PBMCs. The receptor source for this set is a woman in her thirties in good health and CMV-seropositive.

V gene TRBV19 combines with J gene TRBJ2-7, with 9 bases that match TRBD1. CDR1 is LNHDA and CDR2 is SQIVND in the germline V gene (reference sequence). The CDR3 covers 15 residues. The V gene end was trimmed by 5 bases and the J gene end by 6 bases; junction bases not matched to a gene: 11. Here the CDR3 DNA reads TGTGCCAGTAGTTTCGACAGGGGGAGGCGGAGCGAGCAGTACTTC. Amino acid sequence: CASSFDRGRRSEQYF.

V usage is TRBV2 and J usage is TRBJ2-4; weak D call: TRBD2 (6 bases). Germline V lookup: CDR1 SNHLY, CDR2 FYNNEI. V was clipped by 8 bases and J by 0 bases, with 17 bases between them. The CDR3 is 16 amino acids. The CDR3 loop reads CASGSPLGLAKNIQYF. The CDR3 DNA reads TGTGCCAGCGGGAGTCCCTTGGGACTAGCCAAAAACATTCAGTACTTC.

This clone has more than one count but fewer than ten. The V gene is TRBV6-1, the J gene TRBJ1-5, with D hard to call. There are 16 residues in the CDR3. Germline V gene data show CDR1 as MNHNS and CDR2 as SASEGT. Trimming took off 4 bases at V and 0 bases at J, with 13 bases between the two ends. The CDR3 loop reads CASSGRYAYSNQPQHF. CDR3 bases: TGTGCCAGCAGTGGCAGGTACGCCTATAGCAATCAGCCCCAGCATTTT.

The table lists this clone with a few counts. The chain joins TRBV7-9 to TRBJ2-7, with D perhaps TRBD2 (5 bases). Trimming removed 4 bases from V and 0 bases from J, with 19 bases in between. CDR1 and CDR2 from the germline V gene are SEHNR and FQNEAQ (reference sequence). The CDR3 consists of 17 residues. This chain's CDR3 is CASSSGRTSGNSYEQYF. The CDR3 DNA reads as TGTGCCAGCAGCTCCGGACGGACCAGCGGAAACTCCTACGAGCAGTACTTC. The full variable domain, its missing parts supplied by reference TRBV7-9 and TRBJ2-7, is DTGVSQNPRHKITKRGQNVTFRCDPISEHNRLYWYRQTLGQGPEFLTYFQNEAQLEKSRLLSDRFSAERPKGSFSTLEIQRTEQGDSAMYLCASSSGRTSGNSYEQYFGPGTRLTVT.